The clone carrying this TCR beta chain was seen many times. What it binds is not known. These data come from a study of read filtering for tumor transcriptome and immune sequencing. Study-wide context: By R-ISS, stages I, II and III held about 8, 15 and 7 patients. IR-seq gave about 3.5 to 11 million TCR reads per sample; RNA-seq gave about 80 to 1273.

CDR1 and CDR2 (germline): DFQATT, SNEGSKA (reference sequence). Germline trimming cut 1 base from V and 4 bases from J; bases unmatched to any gene: 8. The CDR3 extends over 15 amino acids. From roughly 390 ng of RNA, a library with molecular barcoded alpha/delta and beta/gamma adaptors was made. TCRdb redid the calling of the reads with MiXCR, one entry per CDR3 protein. This table holds tens of thousands of distinct CDR3 sequences, approximately 18% found once. Points from the study as a whole: Approximately 80% of IR-seq clonotypes had one read, totaling approximately 4% of reads; RNA-seq: about 70% and 40%.

Sequenced input: a population of CD138-negative cells sorted from bone marrow. V and J are TRBV20-1 and TRBJ2-3, with TRBD2 identical over 7 bases. This clonotype originated in a donor at least 40 years old with multiple myeloma. The CDR3 coding sequence is TGCAGTGCTAGAGCGTGGGGCCTAGCGGCAGATACGCAGTATTTT. Translation: CSARAWGLAADTQYF.